This T cell receptor (beta chain) was identified during a study of T cells in Graves' hyperthyroidism and ophthalmopathy. Study-level information: Once the initial diagnosis was made, peripheral blood was obtained before any treatment. Study-wide findings and caveats: Most thyroid clonotypes that were expanded above 0.001 also turned up in blood.

What was amplified from RNA transcripts were TCR beta CDR3 regions. First-round RT-PCR targeting the TCR CDR3 was performed with the HTBI primer set. Each CDR3 protein is one row after TCRdb ran MiXCR on the multiplex PCR reads. The sample gives about 610,000 distinct CDR3 sequences, around 15% of which show up once; around 3.3% is in the top ten. This clonotype was seen a handful of times. Its specificity is unknown. CDR3 size: 18 residues. Germline V lookup: CDR1 LNHDA, CDR2 SQIVND (reference sequence). V was shortened by 3 bases and J by 0 bases, with 18 bases between the two germline ends. This chain uses TRBV19 with TRBJ1-5, with D hard to call. This TCR derives from a woman in her thirties or forties with Graves' ophthalmopathy. Sequencing was carried out using blood. DNA for the CDR3: TGTGCCAGTAGTATCGAGAGGGCGAATGAATATAGCAATCAGCCCCAGCATTTT. This codes for CASSIERANEYSNQPQHF.